This TCR beta chain was found in a study of blood T cell repertoires in COVID-19. Study background: Sources were T cells, B-cell-depleted T cells, or PBMCs; the material itself was cDNA or gDNA.

Profiled with immunoSEQ multiplex PCR; TCRdb holds only in-frame clones, not every one. The sample has around 250,000 clones; 80% to 90% are singletons. Enrolled through a virtual design, the participants were between about 18 and 100 years of age and came from roughly 22 US areas. V lost 1 base to trimming and J lost 5 bases; unmatched junction nucleotides: 4. The CDR3 consists of 15 residues. Per the germline V gene, CDR1 is KGHSH and CDR2 is LQKENI. Only one count was recorded for this clone. Material for sequencing was PBMCs or T cells enriched from blood (not recorded which). This clonotype was obtained from a woman aged 40 to 49 who had been exposed to COVID-19. The chain has TRBV18 and TRBJ2-2; 7 bases fit TRBD1. CDR3 loop: CASSPLQQGTGELFF. The CDR3 DNA reads as TGTGCCAGCTCACCACTGCAACAGGGGACCGGGGAGCTGTTTTTT.